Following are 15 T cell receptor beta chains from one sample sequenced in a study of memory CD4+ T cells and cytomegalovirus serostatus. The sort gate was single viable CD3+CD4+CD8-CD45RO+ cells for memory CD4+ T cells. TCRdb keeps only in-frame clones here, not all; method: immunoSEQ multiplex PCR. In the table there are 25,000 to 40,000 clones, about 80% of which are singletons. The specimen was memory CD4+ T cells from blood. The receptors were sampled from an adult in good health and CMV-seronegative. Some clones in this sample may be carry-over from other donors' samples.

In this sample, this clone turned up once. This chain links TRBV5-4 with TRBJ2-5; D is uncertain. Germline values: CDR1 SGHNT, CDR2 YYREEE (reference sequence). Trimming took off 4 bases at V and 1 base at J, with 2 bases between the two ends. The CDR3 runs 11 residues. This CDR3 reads CASSRQETQYF. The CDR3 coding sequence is TGTGCCAGCAGCCGCCAAGAGACCCAGTACTTC.

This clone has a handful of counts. CDR3 sequence: CASSFEGRGETQYF. In nucleotides, the CDR3 is TGTGCCAGCAGCTTTGAGGGTCGTGGGGAGACCCAGTACTTC. The chain is built from TRBV11-3 and TRBJ2-5; tentatively, D is TRBD2 (5 bases). The germline gives CDR1 SGHNT, CDR2 YENEEA. V lost 3 bases and J 5 bases, leaving 13 bases between the germline ends. The CDR3 consists of 14 residues.

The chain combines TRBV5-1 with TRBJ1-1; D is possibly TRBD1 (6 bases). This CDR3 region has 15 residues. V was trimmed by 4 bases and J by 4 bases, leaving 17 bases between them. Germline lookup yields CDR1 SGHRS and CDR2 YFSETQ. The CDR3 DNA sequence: TGCGCCAGCAGCGACGATCTAAGGGGGACCACTGAAGCTTTCTTT. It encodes CASSDDLRGTTEAFF. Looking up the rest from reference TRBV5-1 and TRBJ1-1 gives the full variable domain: KAGVTQTPRYLIKTRGQQVTLSCSPISGHRSVSWYQQTPGQGLQFLFEYFSETQRNKGNFPGRFSGRQFSNSRSEMNVSTLELGDSALYLCASSDDLRGTTEAFFGQGTRLTVV.

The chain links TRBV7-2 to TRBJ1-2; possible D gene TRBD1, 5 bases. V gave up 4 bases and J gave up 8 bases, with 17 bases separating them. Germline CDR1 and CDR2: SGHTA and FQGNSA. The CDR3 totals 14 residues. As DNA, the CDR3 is TGTGCCAGCAGCTCGGGTAGCAGGGTGGCGGGCTACACCTTC. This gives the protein CASSSGSRVAGYTF.

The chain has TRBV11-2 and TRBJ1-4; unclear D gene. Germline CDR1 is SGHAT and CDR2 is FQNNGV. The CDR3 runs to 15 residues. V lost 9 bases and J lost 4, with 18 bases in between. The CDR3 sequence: CASKPKGGLNEKLFF. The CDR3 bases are TGTGCCAGTAAACCAAAGGGCGGGCTTAATGAAAAACTGTTTTTT. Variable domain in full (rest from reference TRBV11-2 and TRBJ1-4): EAGVAQSPRYKIIEKRQSVAFWCNPISGHATLYWYQQILGQGPKLLIQFQNNGVVDDSQLPKDRFSAERLKGVDSTLKIQPAKLEDSAVYLCASKPKGGLNEKLFFGSGTQLSVL.

CDR3 protein: CSVWTRSGGNTIYF. CDR3 nucleotides: TGCAGCGTTTGGACTCGGTCGGGTGGAAACACCATATATTTT. The chain recombines TRBV29-1 with TRBJ1-3; D unresolved. The CDR3 is made up of 14 amino acids. The V end was cut by 5 bases, the J end by 3 bases, with 14 bases between. Germline CDR1 and CDR2: SQVTM and ANQGSEA.

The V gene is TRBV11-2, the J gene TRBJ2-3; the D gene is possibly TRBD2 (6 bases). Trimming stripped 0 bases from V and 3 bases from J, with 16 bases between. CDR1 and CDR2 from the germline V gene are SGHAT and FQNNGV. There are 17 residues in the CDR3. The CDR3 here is CASSLELGRRGTDTQYF. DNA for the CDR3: TGTGCCAGCAGCTTAGAGTTGGGCAGGCGGGGAACAGATACGCAGTATTTT.

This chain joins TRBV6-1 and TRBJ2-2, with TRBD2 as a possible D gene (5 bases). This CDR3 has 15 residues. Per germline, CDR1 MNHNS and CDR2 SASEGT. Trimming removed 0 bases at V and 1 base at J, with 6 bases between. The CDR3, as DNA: TGTGCCAGCAGTGAAGCGCGGGTGAACACCGGGGAGCTGTTTTTT. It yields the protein CASSEARVNTGELFF.

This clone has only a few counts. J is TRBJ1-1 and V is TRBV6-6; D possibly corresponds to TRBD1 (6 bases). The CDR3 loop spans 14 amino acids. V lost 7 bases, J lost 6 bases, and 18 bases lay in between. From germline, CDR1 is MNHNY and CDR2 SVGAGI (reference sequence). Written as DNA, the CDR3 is TGTGCCAGCACCGGTGGAGGGGGTCGACCTGAAGCTTTCTTT. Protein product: CASTGGGGRPEAFF.

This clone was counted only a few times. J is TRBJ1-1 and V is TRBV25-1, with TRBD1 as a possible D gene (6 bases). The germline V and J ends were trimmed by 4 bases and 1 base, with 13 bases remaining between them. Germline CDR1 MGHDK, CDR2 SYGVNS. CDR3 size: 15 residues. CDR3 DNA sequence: TGTGCCAGCAGTGGCCTCCGGGGGCAGAACACTGAAGCTTTCTTT. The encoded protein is CASSGLRGQNTEAFF.

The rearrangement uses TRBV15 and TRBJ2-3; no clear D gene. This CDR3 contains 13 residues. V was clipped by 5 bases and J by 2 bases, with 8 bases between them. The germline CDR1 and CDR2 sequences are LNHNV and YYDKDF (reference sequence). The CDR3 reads CATSGSSTDTQYF. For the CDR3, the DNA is TGTGCCACCAGCGGATCGTCCACAGATACGCAGTATTTT.

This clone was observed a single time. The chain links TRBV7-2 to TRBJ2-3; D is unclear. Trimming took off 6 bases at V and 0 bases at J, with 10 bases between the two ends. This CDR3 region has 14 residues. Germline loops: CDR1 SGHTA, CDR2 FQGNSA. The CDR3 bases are TGTGCCAGCAGGGGGTGGCAGAGCACAGATACGCAGTATTTT. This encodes CASRGWQSTDTQYF.

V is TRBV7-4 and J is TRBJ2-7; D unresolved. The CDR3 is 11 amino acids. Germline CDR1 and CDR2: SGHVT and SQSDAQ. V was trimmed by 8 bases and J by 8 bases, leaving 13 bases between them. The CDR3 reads CASHYCTKQYF. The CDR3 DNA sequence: TGTGCCAGCCATTACTGTACGAAGCAGTACTTC.

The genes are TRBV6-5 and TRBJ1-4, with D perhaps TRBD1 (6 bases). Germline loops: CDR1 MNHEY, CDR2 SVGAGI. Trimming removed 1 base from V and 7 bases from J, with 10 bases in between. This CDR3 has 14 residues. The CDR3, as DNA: TGTGCCAGCAGTTACTACAGGGCTAGTGAAAAACTGTTTTTT. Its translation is CASSYYRASEKLFF.

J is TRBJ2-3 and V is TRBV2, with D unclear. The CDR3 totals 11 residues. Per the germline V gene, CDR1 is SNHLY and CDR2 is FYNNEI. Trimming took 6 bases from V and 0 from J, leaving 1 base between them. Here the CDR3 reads CASSSTDTQYF. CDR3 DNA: TGTGCCAGCAGCAGCACAGATACGCAGTATTTT.